The T cell receptor (beta chain) described here comes from a study of shared clonotypes between healthy human individuals. This clone has more than one count but fewer than ten. In the naive CD8 group, cells lacked CD45RO and were positively selected for CCR7, so terminally differentiated effector memory CD45RA+ cells were left out. TCRdb's table, derived via immunoSEQ multiplex PCR, lists solely in-frame clones and lacks some. The repertoire has about 1.9 million clones, 93% of them found once; the top ten carry roughly 1.7%. The germline V and J ends were trimmed by 5 bases and 8 bases, with 9 bases remaining between them. The CDR3 length is 12 residues. The germline V gene encodes CDR1 SGHTA and CDR2 FQGTGA.

The sequencing input was naive CD8+ T cells from PBMCs. This clonotype was obtained from a man aged 18 to 30 in good health. Some clones in this sample may be carry-over from other donors' samples. The V gene is TRBV7-3, the J gene TRBJ1-4; no reliable D call. CDR3 loop: CASSPGWEKLFF. CDR3 coding DNA: TGTGCCAGCAGCCCAGGTTGGGAAAAACTGTTTTTT.